This T cell receptor (beta chain) was recovered during a study of shared clonotypes between healthy human individuals. Study conclusions and caveats: Shared across several donors were 4% to 5% of the naive CD4 clonotypes.

Of note for this clone: The antigen is unknown.

CDR1 and CDR2 (germline): LNHNV, YYDKDF (reference sequence). The CDR3 consists of 14 residues. V lost 1 base, J lost 2 bases, and 6 bases lay in between. Adult Caucasians living in Nashville, Tennessee made up all of the donors. Repertoires were generated with immunoSEQ multiplex PCR, while TCRdb's copy carries only in-frame clones and drops some. The sample holds 2.3 million or so clones, about 92% seen once. The TCR comes from a young man in good health. Some clones in this sample may be carry-over from other donors' samples. The specimen sequenced was naive CD4+ T cells from PBMCs. Subset reported: CD45RA+ positively selected. The chain uses TRBV15 and TRBJ1-5; D uncertain. The CDR3 sequence: CATSRANGNQPQHF. DNA for the CDR3: TGTGCCACCAGCAGAGCCAATGGCAATCAGCCCCAGCATTTT.